This record covers a single TCR beta chain. The sample comes from a study of blood T cell repertoires in COVID-19. Generated by immunoSEQ multiplex PCR, the TCRdb table keeps only in-frame clones and is missing some. The data contain approximately 380,000 clones, roughly nine tenths of them singletons. V dropped 0 bases and J dropped 3; count of bases not matched to a gene: 17. This CDR3 comprises 20 residues. The germline gives CDR1 SGHRS, CDR2 YFSETQ. The sequence came from a woman aged 40-49 years who had been exposed to COVID-19. The specimen was PBMCs or T cells enriched from blood (not recorded which). J is TRBJ2-2 and V is TRBV5-1, with 7 bases identical to TRBD2. CDR3 region: CASSLGLLAGVNLDTGELFF. The DNA of the CDR3 is TGCGCCAGCAGCTTGGGGTTGTTGGCGGGAGTAAATTTGGACACCGGGGAGCTGTTTTTT.